Presented here are 17 T cell receptor beta chains from one specimen sequenced in a study of cytomegalovirus exposure and HLA in healthy donors (dated by TCRdb to the late 2010s). Receptor amplification or capture employed the immunoSEQ multiplex PCR assay. The multiplex PCR relied on a mix of 60 forward primers for TCR Vbeta segments and 13 reverse primers for TCR Jbeta segments. What TCRdb holds here is the immuneACCESS table cut down to in-frame rearrangements. Part of the clones is not present; checked against another copy, under half of the missing clones reflect an unresolved V gene, and the others are unexplained. Across this sample there are about 100,000 clones, with roughly 84% seen only once. The ten most abundant clones make up roughly 1.2% of the sample. Material: PBMCs. The receptor set was obtained from a woman aged 18-29 years in good health and CMV-seronegative.

The chain couples TRBV27 to TRBJ2-2; D not resolved. CDR1 and CDR2 from the germline V gene are MNHEY and SMNVEV (reference sequence). The CDR3 runs to 13 residues. Trimming left V 2 bases short and J 6 bases short, with 7 bases between. The CDR3 loop is CASSLMAPGELFF. The DNA of the CDR3 is TGTGCCAGCAGTTTAATGGCCCCCGGGGAGCTGTTTTTT.

J is TRBJ2-3 and V is TRBV14; tentatively, D is TRBD2 (6 bases). The length of the CDR3 is 16 residues. Germline V lookup: CDR1 SGHDN, CDR2 FVKESK. Trimming pared 5 bases from V and 0 bases from J, leaving 15 bases between. CDR3 sequence reads: CASSFHSGLSTDTQYF. CDR3 DNA: TGTGCCAGCAGCTTCCACAGCGGGCTTAGCACAGATACGCAGTATTTT.

The rearrangement joins TRBV19 to TRBJ1-5; D unresolved. With 2 bases removed from V and 6 bases from J, the gap between germline ends came to 8 bases. Per the germline V gene, CDR1 is LNHDA and CDR2 is SQIVND (reference sequence). The CDR3 covers 13 residues. The CDR3 bases are TGTGCCAGTAGTATAAATGCGATTCAGCCCCAGCATTTT. Translating it yields CASSINAIQPQHF.

V usage is TRBV5-6 and J usage is TRBJ1-1; 11 bases are shared with TRBD1. The CDR3 spans 15 residues. The germline V gene has CDR1 SGHDT and CDR2 YYEEEE. The V and J ends lost 4 bases and 4 bases, in that order; junction bases with no gene match: 6. The CDR3 DNA follows: TGTGCCAGCAGCATGGGGACAGGGGGAAGCACTGAAGCTTTCTTT. Translated: CASSMGTGGSTEAFF.

The chain links TRBV28 to TRBJ2-7; TRBD1 matches at 8 bases. The CDR3 consists of 15 residues. Germline assignment: CDR1 MDHEN and CDR2 SYDVKM. The trim removed 6 bases at V and 0 bases at J, leaving 7 bases unmatched. CDR3 loop: CASSLSGGFSYEQYF. The CDR3 region has the DNA TGTGCCAGCAGCCTCTCAGGGGGCTTCTCCTACGAGCAGTACTTC.

Points on this clone: One end of the junction fails to match germline, which may point to a read error. The chain recombines TRBV7-9 with TRBJ2-3; D is undetermined. This CDR3 spans 16 amino acids. Germline-derived CDR1 and CDR2 are SEHNR and FQNEAQ (reference sequence). The CDR3 DNA reads as TGTTCCAGCAGCCCCGACGGTACATACCGGGCAGATACGCAGTATTTT. Residues: CSSSPDGTYRADTQYF.

The DNA of the CDR3 is TGTGCCAGTAGTACTTATAGCGGGAGGAACTACAATGAGCAGTTCTTC. Protein sequence: CASSTYSGRNYNEQFF. The chain couples TRBV19 to TRBJ2-1; 10 bases fit TRBD2. Unmatched junction bases numbered 6, after V lost 4 bases and J lost 3 bases. The germline V gene encodes CDR1 LNHDA and CDR2 SQIVND (reference sequence). The CDR3 spans 16 residues.

CDR3 sequence reads: CASSIAQGDSPLHF. CDR3 DNA sequence: TGTGCCAGTAGTATAGCCCAGGGGGACTCACCCCTCCACTTT. V and J are TRBV19 and TRBJ1-6; 7 bases are a match to TRBD1. The CDR3 is made up of 14 amino acids. Germline V gene lookup returns CDR1 LNHDA and CDR2 SQIVND (reference sequence). V gave up 1 base and J gave up 10 bases; unmatched junction bases: 4.

The CDR3 coding sequence is TGTGCCAGCAGCGCGGGACTAGCGGGGGGCGGAGAGACCCAGTACTTC. Its translation: CASSAGLAGGGETQYF. The rearrangement links TRBV7-2 to TRBJ2-5; TRBD2 aligns across 15 bases. Germline assignment: CDR1 SGHTA and CDR2 FQGNSA. This CDR3 comprises 16 residues. Trimming took 5 bases from V and 4 from J; bases not matched to a gene: 5.

This chain uses TRBV7-9 with TRBJ2-7; TRBD1 matches at 7 bases. This CDR3 contains 14 residues. The germline CDR1 and CDR2 sequences are SEHNR and FQNEAQ (reference sequence). Unmatched junction bases numbered 8, after V lost 5 bases and J lost 4 bases. CDR3 in amino acids: CASSQRGGGYEQYF. CDR3 coding DNA: TGTGCCAGCAGCCAAAGAGGGGGCGGGTACGAGCAGTACTTC. Full variable domain (missing parts from reference TRBV7-9 and TRBJ2-7): DTGVSQNPRHKITKRGQNVTFRCDPISEHNRLYWYRQTLGQGPEFLTYFQNEAQLEKSRLLSDRFSAERPKGSFSTLEIQRTEQGDSAMYLCASSQRGGGYEQYFGPGTRLTVT.

The rearrangement links TRBV7-6 to TRBJ2-7, with a possible D match to TRBD1 (6 bases). Germline CDR1 and CDR2: SGHVS and FNYEAQ. The V and J ends lost 8 bases and 0 bases respectively, with 17 bases between them. The CDR3 runs 15 residues. The CDR3 loop is CASDHRAPFSYEQYF. CDR3 DNA sequence: TGTGCCAGCGACCACAGGGCACCCTTCTCCTACGAGCAGTACTTC.

V gene TRBV4-3 combines with J gene TRBJ1-5, with D uncertain. This CDR3 spans 16 amino acids. Per the germline V gene, CDR1 is LGHNA and CDR2 is YSLEER. Trimming cost V 0 bases and J 6 bases, with 15 bases left between them. This CDR3 is CASSQDLGGFIQPQHF. The CDR3 coding sequence is TGCGCCAGCAGCCAAGATTTGGGAGGGTTCATTCAGCCCCAGCATTTT.

The chain recombines TRBV6-5 with TRBJ1-5; possible D gene TRBD1, 5 bases. The CDR3 contains 13 residues. Germline CDR1 is MNHEY and CDR2 is SVGAGI. Trimming pared 5 bases from V and 5 bases from J, leaving 10 bases between. The DNA of the CDR3 is TGTGCCAGCAGTACCACAGGTCATCAGCCCCAGCATTTT. Its protein product is CASSTTGHQPQHF.

V gene TRBV7-9 combines with J gene TRBJ1-3, with 7 positions matching TRBD1. Germline CDR1 SEHNR, CDR2 FQNEAQ (reference sequence). The CDR3 is 16 amino acids. With V trimmed by 3 bases and J by 0 bases, 5 bases remained unmatched. The CDR3 DNA sequence: TGTGCCAGCAGCTTCGGCAGGGGGAACTCTGGAAACACCATATATTTT. Protein: CASSFGRGNSGNTIYF.

Concerning this clone itself: The germline gene is not matched at one end of the junction; a read error may be the cause. The chain joins TRBV7-7 to TRBJ1-1; D possibly corresponds to TRBD1 (6 bases). The CDR3 extends over 13 amino acids. CDR1 is SSHAT, CDR2 FNYEAQ, per germline (reference sequence). The DNA for the CDR3 is TGTGCTAGCAGCCCTTGGACAGAAGGTGAAGCTTTCTTT. Translating gives CASSPWTEGEAFF.

The count of this clone is one. The DNA of the CDR3 is TGTGCCAGCAGTTACTCGGCGGGGAACCAAGAGACCCAGTACTTC. Its protein is CASSYSAGNQETQYF. The chain employs TRBV2 and TRBJ2-5, with D maybe TRBD2 (6 bases). The CDR3 totals 15 residues. Germline CDR1 SNHLY, CDR2 FYNNEI. Trimming stripped 5 bases from V and 0 bases from J, with 13 bases between.

The chain employs TRBV6-4 and TRBJ2-7, with no clear D. V lost 5 bases and J lost 5, with 13 bases in between. The CDR3 is 13 residues long. CDR1 is MRHNA and CDR2 is SNTAGT in the germline V gene. Here the CDR3 reads CASSLRSPDEQYF. As DNA, the CDR3 is TGTGCCAGCAGTCTCCGGAGTCCGGACGAGCAGTACTTC.